A single sample is the source of the 20 T cell receptor beta chains below, sequenced in a study of response to subunit inactivated influenza vaccine. TCRdb recomputed calls from the RT-PCR reads with MiXCR, one row per CDR3 protein. The profile shows some 500,000 distinct CDR3 sequences, more than 15% of them singletons. The sample consisted of CD4+ T cells sorted from PBMCs, taken less than 30 months after vaccination. The receptors here all came from a man aged 45-69 years who received an inactivated influenza vaccine.

Ten or more counts support this clonotype. V usage is TRBV6-2 or TRBV6-3 and J usage is TRBJ2-7, with 7 bases lining up with TRBD2. V shed 2 bases, J shed 0 bases, and the junction held 7 bases outside the gene matches. The CDR3 has 16 residues. Germline values: CDR1 MNHEY, CDR2 SVGEGT. CDR3 nucleotides: TGTGCCAGCAGTTACCATCTCGGGAGGAGCTCCTACGAGCAGTACTTC. Protein sequence: CASSYHLGRSSYEQYF.

This sequence joins TRBV28 and TRBJ2-1, with 12 bases that match TRBD1. V dropped 6 bases and J dropped 7; count of bases not matched to a gene: 16. CDR1 is MDHEN, CDR2 SYDVKM, per germline. This CDR3 is built from 18 residues. CDR3 sequence reads: CASSFPFGDRGLPNEQFF. In DNA form, the CDR3 reads TGTGCCAGCAGCTTCCCCTTTGGGGACAGGGGGCTCCCAAATGAGCAGTTCTTC. The whole variable domain, filled in from reference TRBV28 and TRBJ2-1, reads DVKVTQSSRYLVKRTGEKVFLECVQDMDHENMFWYRQDPGLGLRLIYFSYDVKMKEKGDIPEGYSVSREKKERFSLILESASTNQTSMYLCASSFPFGDRGLPNEQFFGPGTRLTVL.

CDR3 nucleotides: TGTGCCAGCAGTTACGGTCTTCCCAGGGGTCGATTGGGCAATCAGCCCCAGCATTTT. Its protein product is CASSYGLPRGRLGNQPQHF. The rearrangement joins TRBV6-2 or TRBV6-3 to TRBJ1-5; the D gene is possibly TRBD1 (6 bases). There are 19 residues in the CDR3. The germline V gene encodes CDR1 MNHEY and CDR2 SVGEGT. The V and J ends lost 2 bases and 2 bases respectively, with 22 bases between them.

This clonotype came up once. The gene calls are TRBV6-5 and TRBJ1-1; possibly TRBD1 for D (5 bases). Trimming shortened V by 0 bases and J by 1 base, and 9 bases separated the two germline ends. Germline V gene data show CDR1 as MNHEY and CDR2 as SVGAGI. The CDR3 is made up of 15 amino acids. CDR3 coding DNA: TGTGCCAGCAGTTACTCGGCGGGGCGGAACACTGAAGCTTTCTTT. This translates into CASSYSAGRNTEAFF.

This clonotype occurred many times. The chain is built from TRBV28 and TRBJ1-4; no firm D call. CDR3 length: 14 residues. CDR1 is MDHEN, CDR2 SYDVKM, per germline. Trimming cost V 5 bases and J 8 bases, with 15 bases left between them. CDR3 bases: TGTGCCAGCAGTGTCCCGGGCCCTGGGGAAAAACTGTTTTTT. Translation: CASSVPGPGEKLFF.

The V call is TRBV7-9, the J call TRBJ2-2, with no clear D. The CDR3 length is 11 residues. From germline, CDR1 is SEHNR and CDR2 FQNEAQ (reference sequence). Trimming pared 5 bases from V and 7 bases from J, leaving 5 bases between. The chain's CDR3 is CASSPYGELFF. The DNA for the CDR3 is TGTGCCAGCAGCCCGTACGGGGAGCTGTTTTTT.

This chain uses TRBV7-2 with TRBJ2-2, with a possible D match to TRBD1 (5 bases). V lost 1 base and J lost 5, with 14 bases in between. Germline CDR1 and CDR2: SGHTA and FQGNSA. CDR3 length: 16 residues. DNA for the CDR3: TGTGCCAGCAGCTTAGTTTCCAGGGCCGGGACCGGGGAGCTGTTTTTT. It yields the protein CASSLVSRAGTGELFF.

This chain uses TRBV5-1 with TRBJ1-3; no clear D. The V gene's germline CDR1 is SGHRS and CDR2 YFSETQ. This CDR3 region has 15 residues. V shed 0 bases and J shed 1 base, with 8 bases lying between them. DNA of the CDR3: TGCGCCAGCAGCTTGGTGGCGGGGTCTGGAAACACCATATATTTT. Amino acid sequence: CASSLVAGSGNTIYF.

Comments on this clonotype: This may stem from a read error, because a much larger clone lies one nucleotide away. This chain uses TRBV25-1 with TRBJ2-7; D is possibly TRBD1 (5 bases). CDR3 length: 13 residues. Germline V gene data show CDR1 as MGHDK and CDR2 as SYGVNS. CDR3: CSSSESRGYEQYF. Here the CDR3 DNA reads TGTTCCAGCAGTGAGTCAAGGGGCTACGAGCAGTACTTC.

This clonotype has at least ten counts. The rearrangement links TRBV5-6 to TRBJ2-7, with D uncertain. The length of the CDR3 is 13 residues. Trimming stripped 0 bases from V and 0 bases from J, with 4 bases between. Germline CDR1 reads SGHDT; CDR2 reads YYEEEE. Here the CDR3 DNA reads TGTGCCAGCAGCTTGGTCGACTCCTACGAGCAGTACTTC. It specifies CASSLVDSYEQYF.

The chain employs TRBV2 and TRBJ2-5; TRBD2 matches at 9 bases. Germline assignment: CDR1 SNHLY and CDR2 FYNNEI. The CDR3 has 15 amino acids. J lost 5 bases, V lost 4 bases, and 8 bases had no gene match. The CDR3 spells CASSVSGGPRETQYF. In DNA form, the CDR3 reads TGTGCCAGCAGTGTCAGCGGGGGGCCACGGGAGACCCAGTACTTC.

The CDR3 sequence is CASSTGTGVFEQYF. DNA of the CDR3: TGCGCCAGCAGTACCGGGACAGGGGTGTTCGAGCAGTACTTC. J is TRBJ2-7 and V is TRBV10-2, with TRBD1 matching over 10 bases. The ends lost 5 bases at V and 6 bases at J; junction bases unmatched: 7. The CDR3 covers 14 residues. Germline CDR1 and CDR2: WSHSY and SAAADI.

This clonotype was detected a few times. V gene TRBV28 combines with J gene TRBJ1-3; no clear D gene. Trimming pared 5 bases from V and 0 bases from J, leaving 8 bases between. The CDR3 consists of 14 residues. The germline CDR1 and CDR2 sequences are MDHEN and SYDVKM. The CDR3 coding sequence is TGTGCCAGCAGTCAGCCAGGCTCTGGAAACACCATATATTTT. This codes for CASSQPGSGNTIYF.

This sequence joins TRBV5-1 and TRBJ1-1; a weak D match, TRBD1 (5 bases). V was pared by 5 bases and J by 0 bases, with 11 bases between. This CDR3 comprises 14 residues. CDR1 SGHRS and CDR2 YFSETQ come from the germline V gene. The CDR3 here is CASSSGILNTEAFF. DNA for the CDR3: TGCGCCAGCAGTTCAGGGATTTTGAACACTGAAGCTTTCTTT.

This clonotype occurred a few times. V gene TRBV24-1 combines with J gene TRBJ2-2, with a tentative D call TRBD2 (6 bases). With 4 bases removed from V and 6 bases from J, the gap between germline ends came to 14 bases. Per germline, CDR1 KGHDR and CDR2 SFDVKD. The CDR3 is made up of 15 amino acids. The DNA for the CDR3 is TGTGCCACCAGTGAGCTTGACGGGAGAGCCGGGGAGCTGTTTTTT. Encoded protein: CATSELDGRAGELFF.

This clonotype has just a few counts. The chain links TRBV19 to TRBJ2-6, with TRBD2 matching 9 bases. The germline V gene has CDR1 LNHDA and CDR2 SQIVND (reference sequence). V was clipped by 3 bases and J by 0 bases; unmatched bases: 3. The CDR3 spans 17 residues. CDR3 residues: CASSMLAGRSGANVLTF. The DNA of the CDR3 is TGTGCCAGTAGTATGCTAGCGGGGCGCTCTGGGGCCAACGTCCTGACTTTC.

This chain links TRBV20-1 with TRBJ2-3, with TRBD2 matching 8 bases. The germline V gene has CDR1 DFQATT and CDR2 SNEGSKA (reference sequence). The CDR3 contains 13 residues. After removal of 6 bases from V and 2 bases from J, the junction contained 4 bases not matched to a gene. The CDR3 sequence is CSAPGGNTDTQYF. CDR3 nucleotides: TGCAGTGCCCCGGGGGGGAACACAGATACGCAGTATTTT.

V is TRBV10-3 and J is TRBJ2-3, with 10 bases matching TRBD1. The CDR3 spans 15 residues. Germline assignment: CDR1 ENHRY and CDR2 SYGVKD. V lost 6 bases, J lost 3 bases, and 6 bases stayed unmatched. The CDR3 is CAIRMGQGFTDTQYF. The CDR3 DNA reads as TGTGCCATCAGGATGGGACAGGGGTTTACAGATACGCAGTATTTT.

In this sample, this clonotype turned up many times. This chain uses TRBV12-3 or TRBV12-4 with TRBJ1-1, with a weak D call TRBD1 (5 bases). V was cut by 7 bases and J by 1 base, with 10 bases left in between. This CDR3 has 13 amino acids. The CDR3 reads CASTGAQNTEAFF. The CDR3, as DNA: TGTGCCAGCACTGGGGCCCAGAACACTGAAGCTTTCTTT.

This clonotype was seen a few times. The chain is built from TRBV10-2 and TRBJ1-5; D gene unclear. The CDR3 is made up of 14 amino acids. Trimming left V 10 bases short and J 2 bases short, with 15 bases between. Germline CDR1 WSHSY, CDR2 SAAADI. The DNA of the CDR3 is TGCGCCACCAAACAATCGAGGGGCAATCAGCCCCAGCATTTT. This codes for CATKQSRGNQPQHF.